Presented here are 14 T cell receptor beta chains from one specimen sequenced in a study of technical replicates of blood from several donors. Profiled with immunoSEQ multiplex PCR; TCRdb holds only in-frame clones, not every one. The repertoire holds tens of thousands of clones, with 93% as singletons. The specimen sequenced was T cells isolated from PBMCs. The receptors were gathered from a human donor in good health.

This chain connects TRBV6-5 to TRBJ2-5; D is undetermined. Germline lookup yields CDR1 MNHEY and CDR2 SVGAGI. The length of the CDR3 is 15 residues. V shed 0 bases and J shed 0 bases, with 8 bases lying between them. The CDR3 DNA reads TGTGCCAGCAGTTACTCGAATCAGAACCAAGAGACCCAGTACTTC. Translating gives CASSYSNQNQETQYF.

The chain carries TRBV19 and TRBJ2-2; TRBD1 might be the D (6 bases). CDR1 is LNHDA and CDR2 is SQIVND in the germline V gene (reference sequence). This CDR3 spans 13 amino acids. Deletions cut 8 bases from V and 6 bases from J, with 13 bases between. The CDR3 sequence is CASARGFPGELFF. In DNA, the CDR3 is TGTGCCAGTGCAAGGGGGTTTCCCGGGGAGCTGTTTTTT.

The gene calls are TRBV5-4 and TRBJ2-7; 7 positions match TRBD2. This CDR3 is built from 14 residues. The V and J ends lost 5 bases and 6 bases, in that order; junction bases with no gene match: 11. Germline CDR1 SGHNT, CDR2 YYREEE (reference sequence). The CDR3 region has the DNA TGTGCCAGCAGAAGTAGCGCGGGGGATTCCGAGCAGTACTTC. Translated: CASRSSAGDSEQYF.

The CDR3 DNA sequence: TGTGCCAGCAGCTTGGGGGGGCGGCATGAGCAGTTCTTC. Amino acid sequence: CASSLGGRHEQFF. This chain joins TRBV7-9 and TRBJ2-1, with D possibly TRBD2 on 7 matching bases. V was pared by 3 bases and J by 8 bases, with 11 bases between. Germline CDR1 reads SEHNR; CDR2 reads FQNEAQ (reference sequence). This CDR3 spans 13 amino acids. The whole variable domain, filled in from reference TRBV7-9 and TRBJ2-1, reads DTGVSQNPRHKITKRGQNVTFRCDPISEHNRLYWYRQTLGQGPEFLTYFQNEAQLEKSRLLSDRFSAERPKGSFSTLEIQRTEQGDSAMYLCASSLGGRHEQFFGPGTRLTVL.

The rearrangement joins TRBV6-5 to TRBJ1-3, with D possibly matching TRBD1 (5 bases). V lost 4 bases and J lost 0, with 10 bases in between. CDR1 is MNHEY and CDR2 is SVGAGI in the germline V gene. The CDR3 has 15 residues. This chain's CDR3 is CASSSYRSSGNTIYF. The CDR3, as DNA: TGTGCCAGCAGTTCGTACAGGAGCTCTGGAAACACCATATATTTT.

The chain recombines TRBV27 with TRBJ2-5; weak D call: TRBD2 (6 bases). With 7 bases removed from V and 4 bases from J, the gap between germline ends came to 10 bases. Germline V gene sequence: CDR1 MNHEY, CDR2 SMNVEV (reference sequence). The CDR3 is 12 residues long. DNA of the CDR3: TGTGCCAGCATGGGCGGGACAGAGACCCAGTACTTC. This translates into CASMGGTETQYF.

This clone came up once. V and J are TRBV10-3 and TRBJ2-1; D is ambiguous. Germline V gene sequence: CDR1 ENHRY, CDR2 SYGVKD. V lost 8 bases and J 9 bases, leaving 17 bases between the germline ends. This CDR3 is 13 amino acids long. The DNA of the CDR3 is TGTGCCATCGTAAATCCGGGTTCGCCTGAGCAGTTCTTC. It encodes CAIVNPGSPEQFF.

This chain links TRBV9 with TRBJ2-3; 9 positions agree with TRBD2. This CDR3 has 14 amino acids. Looked up from germline, CDR1 is SGDLS and CDR2 is YYNGEE. V gave up 4 bases and J gave up 5 bases; unmatched junction bases: 5. The CDR3 loop reads CASSPRLAVDTQYF. The CDR3 DNA reads as TGTGCCAGCAGCCCCCGACTAGCGGTAGATACGCAGTATTTT.

The chain combines TRBV5-1 with TRBJ1-2; 9 nucleotides align to TRBD1. Germline-derived CDR1 and CDR2 are SGHRS and YFSETQ. With 1 base clipped from V and 4 bases from J, the junction kept 8 bases outside the gene matches. The CDR3 loop spans 16 amino acids. The chain's CDR3 is CASSLLRDRDLYGYTF. The DNA of the CDR3 is TGCGCCAGCAGCTTGCTCCGGGACAGGGACCTCTATGGCTACACCTTC.

This chain links TRBV12-2 with TRBJ2-7; the DNA was not used to check the table's D call, TRBD2. TRBV12-2 is labeled a pseudogene. This CDR3 is built from 15 residues. CDR3 nucleotides: TGTGCAAGTCGCCCGACTAGCGTAATGCCCTACGAGCAGTACTTC. Translating gives CASRPTSVMPYEQYF.

The CDR3 spells CASSRIAGRSRGYTF. In DNA form, the CDR3 reads TGTGCCAGCAGCCGGATCGCCGGCAGGTCCCGTGGCTACACCTTC. The chain has TRBV11-2 and TRBJ1-2, with D unclear. Deletions cut 5 bases from V and 7 bases from J, with 20 bases between. Germline CDR1 and CDR2: SGHAT and FQNNGV. This CDR3 contains 15 residues.

This chain links TRBV7-2 with TRBJ2-2; 7 nucleotides match TRBD1. This CDR3 comprises 18 residues. The trim removed 3 bases at V and 4 bases at J, leaving 14 bases unmatched. Germline V gene lookup returns CDR1 SGHTA and CDR2 FQGNSA. CDR3 in amino acids: CASSFYFFGTDVTGELFF. DNA of the CDR3: TGTGCCAGCAGCTTCTATTTCTTCGGGACAGACGTCACCGGGGAGCTGTTTTTT.

The chain joins TRBV28 to TRBJ2-5, with 9 bases lining up with TRBD2. The V and J ends lost 6 bases and 3 bases, in that order; junction bases with no gene match: 8. The germline CDR1 and CDR2 sequences are MDHEN and SYDVKM. The CDR3 spans 15 residues. The CDR3 DNA follows: TGTGCCAGCAGCCGGCCCCTAGCGGGAAAAGAGACCCAGTACTTC. It codes for CASSRPLAGKETQYF.

The chain is built from TRBV7-9 and TRBJ2-7, with D possibly being TRBD2 (6 bases). The CDR3 sequence is 14 residues long. CDR1 and CDR2 from the germline V gene are SEHNR and FQNEAQ (reference sequence). Between the trimmed V and J ends, which lost 2 bases and 6 bases, there was a span of 14 bases. CDR3 nucleotide sequence: TGTGCCAGCAGCTTAACTAGCCTAGTAGCCGAGCAGTACTTC. It codes for CASSLTSLVAEQYF. The variable domain in full, completed from reference TRBV7-9 and TRBJ2-7, reads DTGVSQNPRHKITKRGQNVTFRCDPISEHNRLYWYRQTLGQGPEFLTYFQNEAQLEKSRLLSDRFSAERPKGSFSTLEIQRTEQGDSAMYLCASSLTSLVAEQYFGPGTRLTVT.